The 23 T cell receptor beta chains below come from one sample, sequenced in a study of shared clonotypes between healthy human individuals. It was CD45RO-negative cells, positively selected for CCR7, that made up naive CD8 cells, with terminally differentiated effector memory CD45RA+ cells excluded. Clones were sequenced by immunoSEQ multiplex PCR, and TCRdb holds only the in-frame ones, with some missing. The sample yields roughly 2,000,000 clones, 93% seen once. The sequencing input was naive CD8+ T cells from PBMCs. Receptors originate from a man aged 18 to 30 in good health. Some clones in this sample may be carry-over from other donors' samples.

The chain employs TRBV28 and TRBJ2-4; weak D call: TRBD2 (6 bases). Germline values: CDR1 MDHEN, CDR2 SYDVKM. V dropped 10 bases and J dropped 2 bases, with 9 bases sitting between them. This CDR3 spans 12 amino acids. This CDR3 is CATAGSKNIQYF. DNA for the CDR3: TGTGCCACCGCGGGGTCCAAAAACATTCAGTACTTC.

This rearrangement joins TRBV6-5 to TRBJ1-2; TRBD1 might be the D (5 bases). Germline V gives CDR1 MNHEY, CDR2 SVGAGI. Between the trimmed V and J ends, which lost 5 bases and 4 bases, there was a span of 17 bases. This CDR3 contains 15 residues. The CDR3 is CASSPSRDWFYGYTF. DNA for the CDR3: TGTGCCAGCAGTCCCTCCCGGGACTGGTTCTATGGCTACACCTTC.

CDR3: CASSLVPGDYGYTF. Written as DNA, the CDR3 is TGTGCCAGCAGCTTGGTGCCCGGAGACTATGGCTACACCTTC. This chain joins TRBV5-8 and TRBJ1-2; no clear D. Germline CDR1 is SGHTS and CDR2 is YDEGEE. The V end lost 0 bases, the J end lost 3 bases, and 9 bases lay between the germline ends. This CDR3 is built from 14 residues.

V usage is TRBV14 and J usage is TRBJ1-4; TRBD1 matches 7 bases. CDR1 and CDR2 from the germline V gene are SGHDN and FVKESK. V was pared by 5 bases and J by 7 bases, with 7 bases of the junction left unmatched. The CDR3 totals 14 residues. The CDR3 spells CASSTDREGEKLFF. CDR3 nucleotide sequence: TGTGCCAGCAGCACCGACAGGGAGGGTGAAAAACTGTTTTTT.

J is TRBJ1-6 and V is TRBV28; D remains unclear. The CDR3 extends over 12 amino acids. The germline V gene has CDR1 MDHEN and CDR2 SYDVKM. Trimming took 3 bases from V and 8 from J, leaving 5 bases between them. CDR3 protein: CASSLPHSPLHF. CDR3 coding DNA: TGTGCCAGCAGTTTGCCCCATTCACCCCTCCACTTT.

This sequence joins TRBV7-8 and TRBJ2-7; D may be TRBD1 or TRBD2 (5 bases each). Germline loops: CDR1 SGHVS, CDR2 FQNEAQ. Trimming removed 1 base at V and 5 bases at J, with 15 bases between. The CDR3 is made up of 15 amino acids. The chain's CDR3 is CASSLDTGPRDEQYF. The CDR3 nucleotides read TGTGCCAGCAGCTTAGACACGGGGCCAAGGGACGAGCAGTACTTC.

This CDR3 is CASSQETGRSTYEQYF. In DNA form, the CDR3 reads TGCGCCAGCAGCCAAGAGACCGGCAGGTCAACCTACGAGCAGTACTTC. The chain joins TRBV4-1 to TRBJ2-7; D is unresolved. CDR1 and CDR2 (germline): MGHRA, YSYEKL. Trimming left V 0 bases short and J 2 bases short, with 14 bases between. This CDR3 comprises 16 residues.

This clone was observed a single time. The chain has TRBV6-5 and TRBJ1-1; the D is unclear. The CDR3 is made up of 12 amino acids. V lost 4 bases and J 8 bases, leaving 11 bases between the germline ends. The V gene's germline CDR1 is MNHEY and CDR2 SVGAGI. CDR3 sequence (DNA): TGTGCCAGCAGTTCCCAGGACCACGAAGCTTTCTTT. Amino acids: CASSSQDHEAFF.

This chain's CDR3 is CASSWTSGSPGEQYF. The CDR3 DNA follows: TGTGCCAGTTCTTGGACTAGCGGGAGCCCGGGCGAGCAGTACTTC. The chain combines TRBV19 with TRBJ2-7; 13 bases are a match to TRBD2. This CDR3 contains 15 residues. CDR1 is LNHDA and CDR2 is SQIVND in the germline V gene (reference sequence). V was pared by 8 bases and J by 6 bases, with 10 bases of the junction left unmatched.

This rearrangement joins TRBV4-1 to TRBJ2-1; 7 bases match TRBD2. The CDR3 totals 16 residues. The germline V gene encodes CDR1 MGHRA and CDR2 YSYEKL. V was pared by 4 bases and J by 1 base, with 7 bases of the junction left unmatched. The chain's CDR3 is CASSLRAGVSYNEQFF. The DNA for the CDR3 is TGCGCCAGCAGCCTGAGGGCGGGAGTGTCCTACAATGAGCAGTTCTTC.

CDR3 loop: CASSLTGFYNSPLHF. DNA of the CDR3: TGTGCCAGCAGCCTGACGGGATTCTATAATTCACCCCTCCACTTT. This chain joins TRBV13 and TRBJ1-6; D not resolved. V lost 5 bases and J 3 bases, leaving 11 bases between the germline ends. Germline V gene data show CDR1 as PRHDT and CDR2 as FYEKMQ (reference sequence). The CDR3 has 15 residues.

V is TRBV19 and J is TRBJ1-2, with TRBD1 as a possible D gene (5 bases). The V gene's germline CDR1 is LNHDA and CDR2 SQIVND (reference sequence). The CDR3 covers 16 residues. V shed 6 bases and J shed 7 bases, with 24 bases lying between them. The CDR3 region is CASSHDRVRARLGYTF. The CDR3 DNA is TGTGCCAGTAGCCACGATAGGGTCAGGGCTCGTCTTGGCTACACCTTC.

The rearrangement uses TRBV2 and TRBJ2-1; 9 nucleotides line up with TRBD2. V gave up 3 bases and J gave up 6 bases; unmatched junction bases: 6. This CDR3 is built from 15 residues. Germline CDR1 SNHLY, CDR2 FYNNEI. The CDR3 nucleotides read TGTGCCAGCAGTGATAGCGGGAGAAGGGGCAATGAGCAGTTCTTC. This translates into CASSDSGRRGNEQFF.

The rearrangement links TRBV19 to TRBJ1-1; no definite D call. The ends were cut back, 5 bases at V and 6 bases at J, with 19 bases in the middle. The CDR3 loop spans 15 amino acids. The germline gives CDR1 LNHDA, CDR2 SQIVND (reference sequence). The CDR3 protein is CASSPARGLRAEAFF. The CDR3 DNA reads TGTGCCAGTAGTCCGGCAAGAGGGTTGCGGGCTGAAGCTTTCTTT.

This chain connects TRBV30 to TRBJ2-3; D is unresolved. This CDR3 contains 13 residues. V lost 5 bases to trimming and J lost 4 bases, with 13 bases between them. Germline V CDR1 and CDR2: GTSNPN, SVGIG (reference sequence). CDR3 nucleotides: TGTGCCTGGGGCCGCCTACCCGCAGATACGCAGTATTTT. It encodes CAWGRLPADTQYF.

The rearrangement uses TRBV7-9 and TRBJ2-1; 12 bases match TRBD2. Germline CDR1 is SEHNR and CDR2 is FQNEAQ (reference sequence). V was pared by 2 bases and J by 12 bases, with 8 bases of the junction left unmatched. This CDR3 contains 15 residues. This chain's CDR3 is CASSLSPSGRAGQFF. The CDR3 DNA sequence: TGTGCCAGCAGCTTATCTCCTAGCGGGAGGGCCGGGCAGTTCTTC.

This clone was detected only once. The J gene is TRBJ2-7, the V gene TRBV15, with no clear D. CDR1 LNHNV and CDR2 YYDKDF come from the germline V gene (reference sequence). V was shortened by 6 bases and J by 3 bases, with 9 bases between the two germline ends. This CDR3 spans 12 amino acids. CDR3 sequence: CATSQTYYEQYF. The CDR3, as DNA: TGTGCCACCAGTCAAACTTACTACGAGCAGTACTTC.

Note on this clone: Within the sample, other DNA sequences also encode this same CDR3. The J gene is TRBJ2-2, the V gene TRBV28; 8 nucleotides line up with TRBD2. The CDR3 runs 14 residues. The junction had 0 bases not matched to a gene; V was cut back by 2 bases and J by 4 bases. The germline V gene has CDR1 MDHEN and CDR2 SYDVKM. Here the CDR3 DNA reads TGTGCCAGCAGTTTACGGGGGGGCACCGGGGAGCTGTTTTTT. Encoded protein: CASSLRGGTGELFF.

The chain employs TRBV11-2 and TRBJ1-1; D ambiguous. Germline values: CDR1 SGHAT, CDR2 FQNNGV. The ends were cut back, 0 bases at V and 3 bases at J, with 11 bases in the middle. The CDR3 length is 15 residues. The CDR3 sequence is CASSLDARGYTEAFF. CDR3 coding DNA: TGTGCCAGCAGCTTAGATGCTCGGGGATACACTGAAGCTTTCTTT.

The CDR3 here is CASSERPGTSVSDTQYF. The CDR3 region has the DNA TGTGCCAGCAGTGAGCGGCCCGGGACTAGCGTCTCAGATACGCAGTATTTT. The rearrangement links TRBV28 to TRBJ2-3; the match to TRBD2 covers 10 bases. V dropped 5 bases and J dropped 4; count of bases not matched to a gene: 12. Looked up from germline, CDR1 is MDHEN and CDR2 is SYDVKM. This CDR3 has 17 residues.

Points on this clone: Other DNA sequences in the same sample also yield this CDR3. The rearrangement links TRBV6-5 to TRBJ2-7; no definite D call. V lost 0 bases and J 1 base, leaving 4 bases between the germline ends. This CDR3 is built from 13 residues. Germline V gives CDR1 MNHEY, CDR2 SVGAGI. CDR3 sequence: CASSYSESYEQYF. CDR3 sequence (DNA): TGTGCCAGCAGTTACTCCGAATCCTACGAGCAGTACTTC.

The rearrangement links TRBV9 to TRBJ2-5; weak D call: TRBD2 (6 bases). V was trimmed by 1 base and J by 3 bases, leaving 25 bases between them. CDR3 length: 19 amino acids. From germline, CDR1 is SGDLS and CDR2 YYNGEE. This CDR3 reads CASSVRTGAEDHLEETQYF. The CDR3 coding sequence is TGTGCCAGCAGCGTACGCACGGGAGCGGAAGATCATCTAGAAGAGACCCAGTACTTC.

The V call is TRBV14, the J call TRBJ2-7, with a possible D match to TRBD1 (6 bases). CDR1 is SGHDN and CDR2 is FVKESK in the germline V gene. This CDR3 spans 14 amino acids. V lost 0 bases to trimming and J lost 6 bases, with 12 bases between them. In nucleotides, the CDR3 is TGTGCCAGCAGCCAAGATCGAGGGGGTTTCGAGCAGTACTTC. This sequence encodes CASSQDRGGFEQYF. The complete variable domain, with remaining parts taken from reference TRBV14 and TRBJ2-7, reads EAGVTQFPSHSVIEKGQTVTLRCDPISGHDNLYWYRRVMGKEIKFLLHFVKESKQDESGMPNNRFLAERTGGTYSTLKVQPAELEDSGVYFCASSQDRGGFEQYFGPGTRLTVT.